The 21 T cell receptor beta chains below were found in one sample sequenced in a study of post-analysis software for immune sequencing data. General study findings and limits: Patients used about 5 TRBV segments, including TRBV5-6, TRBV5-1 and TRBV20-1, more often than controls.

No antigen has been assigned to these receptors. Sequencing libraries made from TCR beta cDNA carried unique molecular identifiers. TCRdb re-derived calls from the PCR reads in MiXCR, one entry per CDR3 protein. The data contain some 370,000 distinct CDR3 sequences, roughly 35% of them singletons. Sequences were obtained from blood. Every receptor here comes from a girl aged 10 to 17 with multiple sclerosis.

Ten or more counts support this clonotype. The rearrangement joins TRBV7-9 to TRBJ1-5; D gene ambiguous. This CDR3 comprises 12 residues. Germline lookup yields CDR1 SEHNR and CDR2 FQNEAQ (reference sequence). V lost 1 base to trimming and J lost 5 bases, with 3 bases between them. The CDR3, as DNA: TGTGCCAGCAGCTTAGGGGATCAGCCCCAGCATTTT. Translating it yields CASSLGDQPQHF.

This clonotype was picked up one time. The chain links TRBV9 to TRBJ1-1, with a possible D match to TRBD1 (6 bases). V was cut by 3 bases and J by 7 bases, with 16 bases left in between. Germline CDR1 and CDR2: SGDLS and YYNGEE. This CDR3 has 14 amino acids. DNA of the CDR3: TGTGCCAGCAGCGGAACAACAGGGTCGCTTGAAGCTTTCTTT. It translates to CASSGTTGSLEAFF.

The chain is built from TRBV6-1 and TRBJ1-2, with D maybe TRBD1 (5 bases). Trimming removed 8 bases at V and 5 bases at J, with 18 bases between. Germline V gene sequence: CDR1 MNHNS, CDR2 SASEGT. This CDR3 has 14 residues. The CDR3 region has the DNA TGTGCCAGCGGTCAACCGGGGGGGGTTTATGGCTACACCTTC. Amino acid sequence: CASGQPGGVYGYTF.

This clonotype was counted many times. The V and J genes are TRBV7-2 and TRBJ1-6, with a weak D call TRBD1 (5 bases). The CDR3 has 15 residues. The V end was cut by 5 bases, the J end by 9 bases, with 17 bases between. Germline CDR1 reads SGHTA; CDR2 reads FQGNSA. CDR3 sequence (DNA): TGTGCCAGCAGCGTCGGTGGGGGAGGAGGTTCACCCCTCCACTTT. It is translated as CASSVGGGGGSPLHF.

This clonotype turned up a few times. The chain is built from TRBV5-1 and TRBJ2-7; 11 nucleotides line up with TRBD1. Losses at the gene ends were 7 bases for V and 3 bases for J; bases not matched to a gene: 6. The CDR3 extends over 14 amino acids. Germline CDR1 SGHRS, CDR2 YFSETQ. The CDR3 DNA follows: TGCGCCAGCCAGGAGGGGACAGGGGGCTACGAGCAGTACTTC. Translated: CASQEGTGGYEQYF.

Notes on this clonotype: One end of the junction is discordant with germline, which a read error may explain. V is TRBV6-5 and J is TRBJ2-3; 7 bases agree with TRBD2. Germline lookup yields CDR1 MNHEY and CDR2 SVGAGI. The CDR3 runs to 15 residues. CDR3 DNA: TGTGCCAGTAGTTGGGGAGCGGGGAGCACAGATACGCAGTATTTT. It is translated as CASSWGAGSTDTQYF.

This clonotype was seen at least ten times. The chain has TRBV10-2 and TRBJ2-5; D is possibly TRBD2 (5 bases). In germline, CDR1 is WSHSY, CDR2 SAAADI. V lost 7 bases, J lost 7 bases, and 16 bases lay in between. The CDR3 has 13 residues. CDR3 sequence: CASKIGISGTQYF. The CDR3 DNA is TGCGCCAGCAAGATCGGGATTTCGGGGACCCAGTACTTC.

This clonotype was observed a handful of times. The chain joins TRBV5-1 to TRBJ2-6; D is perhaps TRBD2 (6 bases). Trimming stripped 4 bases from V and 2 bases from J, with 13 bases between. The CDR3 runs to 16 residues. The germline V gene encodes CDR1 SGHRS and CDR2 YFSETQ. In DNA, the CDR3 is TGCGCCAGCAGCCTTACTACGGGGGCTGGGGCCAACGTCCTGACTTTC. Its translation: CASSLTTGAGANVLTF.

The J gene is TRBJ2-3, the V gene TRBV4-3; maybe TRBD2 (5 bases). The CDR3 sequence is 16 residues long. CDR1 and CDR2 (germline): LGHNA, YSLEER. V was cut by 0 bases and J by 3 bases, with 13 bases left in between. The CDR3 region is CASSQEASPMTDTQYF. CDR3 bases: TGCGCCAGCAGCCAAGAGGCTAGCCCTATGACAGATACGCAGTATTTT.

The V call is TRBV12-3 or TRBV12-4, the J call TRBJ2-7; 8 nucleotides line up with TRBD1. The CDR3 length is 15 residues. The V and J ends lost 6 bases and 4 bases, in that order; junction bases with no gene match: 11. The CDR3 DNA reads as TGTGCCAGCAGCCCCATACAGGGGGGAATGTACGAGCAGTACTTC. It codes for CASSPIQGGMYEQYF.

This rearrangement joins TRBV3-1 to TRBJ2-1; D is ambiguous. Germline assignment: CDR1 LGHDT and CDR2 YNNKEL (reference sequence). There are 15 residues in the CDR3. The V end lost 1 base, the J end lost 4 bases, and 11 bases lay between the germline ends. CDR3 sequence: CASSQAAAAYNEQFF. CDR3 sequence (DNA): TGTGCCAGCAGCCAAGCCGCGGCAGCGTACAATGAGCAGTTCTTC.

V and J are TRBV9 and TRBJ1-2; D not certain. V was pared by 0 bases and J by 4 bases, with 16 bases between. CDR1 and CDR2 (germline): SGDLS, YYNGEE. The CDR3 has 16 amino acids. The CDR3 spells CASSVVDGPKGYGYTF. CDR3 DNA sequence: TGTGCCAGCAGCGTAGTGGACGGTCCTAAGGGCTATGGCTACACCTTC. The whole variable domain, remainder taken from reference TRBV9 and TRBJ1-2, is DSGVTQTPKHLITATGQRVTLRCSPRSGDLSVYWYQQSLDQGLQFLIQYYNGEERAKGNILERFSAQQFPDLHSELNLSSLELGDSALYFCASSVVDGPKGYGYTFGSGTRLTVV.

This chain connects TRBV5-1 to TRBJ2-1, with a possible D match to TRBD2 (6 bases). Germline values: CDR1 SGHRS, CDR2 YFSETQ. V was clipped by 1 base and J by 8 bases, with 13 bases between them. The CDR3 covers 14 residues. The CDR3 region is CASSLWDGGDEQFF. CDR3 in DNA: TGCGCCAGCAGCTTGTGGGACGGCGGGGATGAGCAGTTCTTC. The variable domain in full, completed from reference TRBV5-1 and TRBJ2-1, reads KAGVTQTPRYLIKTRGQQVTLSCSPISGHRSVSWYQQTPGQGLQFLFEYFSETQRNKGNFPGRFSGRQFSNSRSEMNVSTLELGDSALYLCASSLWDGGDEQFFGPGTRLTVL.

The J gene is TRBJ2-3, the V gene TRBV7-9; perhaps TRBD2 as D (7 bases). From germline, CDR1 is SEHNR and CDR2 FQNEAQ (reference sequence). Trimming removed 6 bases at V and 4 bases at J, with 17 bases between. This CDR3 contains 15 residues. CDR3 amino acids: CASSPRLAGADTQYF. CDR3 sequence (DNA): TGTGCCAGCAGTCCCCGACTAGCAGGGGCAGATACGCAGTATTTT.

This chain links TRBV7-9 with TRBJ2-1; D ambiguous. The CDR3 extends over 15 amino acids. Germline V gene sequence: CDR1 SEHNR, CDR2 FQNEAQ (reference sequence). Between the trimmed V and J ends, which lost 2 bases and 3 bases, there was a span of 11 bases. Here the CDR3 DNA reads TGTGCCAGCAGCTTACTGGGGATCGACTACAATGAGCAGTTCTTC. Encoded protein: CASSLLGIDYNEQFF.

This clonotype has a single count. The V gene is TRBV19, the J gene TRBJ1-1; no definite D call. V dropped 7 bases and J dropped 0 bases, with 15 bases sitting between them. The germline V gene has CDR1 LNHDA and CDR2 SQIVND (reference sequence). The CDR3 loop spans 15 amino acids. This chain's CDR3 is CASIPQADMNTEAFF. The DNA for the CDR3 is TGTGCCAGTATCCCCCAGGCCGACATGAACACTGAAGCTTTCTTT.

The rearrangement joins TRBV10-3 to TRBJ2-2, with TRBD2 as a possible D gene (7 bases). Germline CDR1 is ENHRY and CDR2 is SYGVKD. This CDR3 region has 16 residues. Trimming left V 2 bases short and J 8 bases short, with 18 bases between. CDR3 bases: TGTGCCATCAGTGAGGAGGGACGGGGGGCGATGGGGGAGCTGTTTTTT. It yields the protein CAISEEGRGAMGELFF.

The V and J genes are TRBV20-1 and TRBJ2-3, with a weak D call TRBD2 (6 bases). The V and J ends lost 3 bases and 1 base respectively, with 14 bases between them. Germline assignment: CDR1 DFQATT and CDR2 SNEGSKA (reference sequence). This CDR3 region has 15 residues. The CDR3 region has the DNA TGCAGTGCTAGTATCGGGGGTAGAGGCACAGATACGCAGTATTTT. Residues: CSASIGGRGTDTQYF.

The chain recombines TRBV6-5 with TRBJ2-7, with TRBD1 matching 10 bases. The germline V gene has CDR1 MNHEY and CDR2 SVGAGI. Trimming took 4 bases from V and 5 from J; bases not matched to a gene: 8. The CDR3 spans 15 residues. The CDR3 bases are TGTGCCAGCAGTTTGGGACAGGGGAATTTAAACGAGCAGTACTTC. It yields the protein CASSLGQGNLNEQYF.

This clonotype has a handful of counts. The V and J genes are TRBV13 and TRBJ2-5; D call uncertain. Judging by the DNA end, TRBJ2-7 fits better; the J call may be wrong. In germline, CDR1 is PRHDT, CDR2 FYEKMQ (reference sequence). This CDR3 has 13 residues. As DNA, the CDR3 is TGTGCCAGCAGCTTAAGATCTTCCCTCGAGCAGTACTTC. Residues: CASSLRSSLEQYF.

This clonotype was picked up a small number of times. CDR3 loop: CASSQIGSTDTQYF. Written as DNA, the CDR3 is TGTGCCAGCAGCCAGATAGGAAGCACAGATACGCAGTATTTT. The chain links TRBV3-1 to TRBJ2-3; D call uncertain. The CDR3 runs 14 residues. The V end was cut by 3 bases, the J end by 0 bases, with 7 bases between. Germline V CDR1 and CDR2: LGHDT, YNNKEL (reference sequence).